Each of the 12 T cell receptor beta chains below was sequenced from the same sample in a study of T-cell reconstitution after alpha-beta-depleted transplantation in children. Using unique molecular identifiers, the investigators prepared the TCRbeta library. TCRdb passed the PCR reads through MiXCR, listing each CDR3 protein once. The sample has around 490,000 distinct CDR3 sequences, 11% seen once. The sequencing used PBMCs, mostly from graft donor cells, collected 180 days after TCRalphabeta/CD19-depleted stem cell transplant. These receptors all stem from a female patient aged 2-9 years who had a stem cell transplant for aplastic anemia, so the T cells may come from the graft donor.

The chain uses TRBV19 and TRBJ2-3, with unresolved D. This CDR3 comprises 13 residues. The germline V and J ends were trimmed by 4 bases and 5 bases, with 10 bases remaining between them. Germline V gene sequence: CDR1 LNHDA, CDR2 SQIVND (reference sequence). The CDR3 loop is CASSTRNEDTQYF. CDR3 bases: TGTGCCAGTAGTACCCGAAACGAAGATACGCAGTATTTT.

The table lists this clonotype with a few counts. The CDR3 here is CASSRTLSRSSSYEQYF. In DNA form, the CDR3 reads TGTGCCAGCTCGCGGACTCTTTCAAGAAGTAGCTCCTACGAGCAGTACTTC. The rearrangement uses TRBV18 and TRBJ2-7, with D possibly being TRBD2 (5 bases). This CDR3 has 17 residues. From germline, CDR1 is KGHSH and CDR2 LQKENI. Between the trimmed V and J ends, which lost 6 bases and 0 bases, there was a span of 21 bases.

This clonotype was seen more than once but under ten times. The J gene is TRBJ2-1, the V gene TRBV12-3 or TRBV12-4; TRBD2 aligns across 13 bases. V lost 10 bases to trimming and J lost 2 bases; unmatched junction nucleotides: 11. This CDR3 contains 17 residues. The CDR3 is CATCGLAGEITYNEQFF. The CDR3 nucleotides read TGTGCCACCTGCGGACTAGCGGGAGAGATTACCTACAATGAGCAGTTCTTC.

This clonotype was observed a few times. Here the CDR3 DNA reads TGTGCCAGCTCACCGGGGACTGGCCGCGAGCAGTACGTC. It translates to CASSPGTGREQYV. The chain links TRBV18 to TRBJ2-7; D may be TRBD2 (6 bases). V dropped 3 bases and J dropped 6 bases, with 12 bases sitting between them. CDR1 is KGHSH, CDR2 LQKENI, per germline. The CDR3 has 13 residues.

This clonotype showed up just a few times. The chain is built from TRBV6-2 or TRBV6-3 and TRBJ2-7, with 7 bases aligning to TRBD2. In germline, CDR1 is MNHEY, CDR2 SVGEGT. The junction had 7 bases not matched to a gene; V was cut back by 2 bases and J by 6 bases. The CDR3 has 14 residues. The CDR3 here is CASSYGTIFSEQYV. Written as DNA, the CDR3 is TGTGCCAGCAGTTACGGGACTATTTTTTCCGAGCAGTACGTC.

This clonotype has more than one count but fewer than ten. The V call is TRBV12-5, the J call TRBJ2-1; TRBD2 matches at 7 bases. Germline CDR1 is LGHNT and CDR2 is FRNRAP. CDR3 length: 13 residues. V was pared by 1 base and J by 15 bases, with 9 bases of the junction left unmatched. The CDR3 loop is CASGLALGGEWFF. Here the CDR3 DNA reads TGTGCTAGTGGTTTGGCCCTGGGGGGGGAGTGGTTCTTC.

This clonotype has ten or more counts. J is TRBJ1-1 and V is TRBV6-5; D is unclear. Trimming left V 0 bases short and J 0 bases short, with 5 bases between. This CDR3 region has 14 residues. Germline CDR1 and CDR2: MNHEY and SVGAGI. The CDR3 loop is CASSYSFLNTEAFF. DNA for the CDR3: TGTGCCAGCAGTTACTCGTTTCTGAACACTGAAGCTTTCTTT.

The chain links TRBV29-1 to TRBJ1-4, with 9 bases identical to TRBD1. The CDR3 extends over 14 amino acids. Germline-derived CDR1 and CDR2 are SQVTM and ANQGSEA. V gave up 7 bases and J gave up 5 bases; unmatched junction bases: 8. The CDR3 coding sequence is TGCAGCGCGCGCCACAGGGGGCCAAATGAAAAACTGTTTTTT. This translates into CSARHRGPNEKLFF.

CDR3 region: CSARVREGDTEAFF. The CDR3 nucleotides read TGCAGTGCTAGAGTAAGGGAGGGTGACACTGAAGCTTTCTTT. This chain uses TRBV20-1 with TRBJ1-1; D not resolved. In germline, CDR1 is DFQATT, CDR2 SNEGSKA (reference sequence). V was shortened by 1 base and J by 3 bases, with 12 bases between the two germline ends. The CDR3 has 14 amino acids.

This clonotype was observed a few times. This sequence joins TRBV25-1 and TRBJ2-5; 7 nucleotides align to TRBD1. V gave up 5 bases and J gave up 4 bases; unmatched junction bases: 13. The germline V gene encodes CDR1 MGHDK and CDR2 SYGVNS. The CDR3 contains 16 residues. In DNA, the CDR3 is TGTGCCAGCAGTTTTCCGACCTTCGACAGGGTAGAGACCCAGTACTTC. This codes for CASSFPTFDRVETQYF. The full variable domain, rest sourced from reference TRBV25-1 and TRBJ2-5, is EADIYQTPRYLVIGTGKKITLECSQTMGHDKMYWYQQDPGMELHLIHYSYGVNSTEKGDLSSESTVSRIRTEHFPLTLESARPSHTSQYLCASSFPTFDRVETQYFGPGTRLLVL.

This clonotype was observed many times. The rearrangement joins TRBV28 to TRBJ1-5; perhaps TRBD1 as D (5 bases). The germline CDR1 and CDR2 sequences are MDHEN and SYDVKM. The CDR3 loop spans 15 amino acids. The V and J ends lost 2 bases and 4 bases respectively, with 12 bases between them. In DNA form, the CDR3 reads TGTGCCAGCAGTTTAGAGGGGCGGTGGAATCAGCCCCAGCATTTT. This encodes CASSLEGRWNQPQHF.

The rearrangement joins TRBV5-1 to TRBJ2-1, with a possible D match to TRBD1 (6 bases). CDR3 length equals 15 residues. With 2 bases removed from V and 3 bases from J, the gap between germline ends came to 12 bases. Germline loops: CDR1 SGHRS, CDR2 YFSETQ. CDR3: CASSFPDRNYNEQFF. The CDR3 DNA reads as TGCGCCAGCAGCTTCCCGGACAGAAACTACAATGAGCAGTTCTTC.